These 14 T cell receptor beta chains share one sample of origin, sequenced in a study of ipilimumab plus nivolumab after autologous stem cell transplantation. The repertoire was sequenced with immunoSEQ multiplex PCR; TCRdb's copy has only in-frame clones and lacks some. The table shows roughly 12,000 clones, with less than 80% occurring only once. Sequencing used PBMCs, obtained in a trial of ipilimumab plus nivolumab as post-transplant consolidation. The receptors shown here come from a male donor with diffuse large B-cell lymphoma.

The genes are TRBV5-6 and TRBJ1-6; D unresolved. The CDR3 sequence is 13 residues long. The germline CDR1 and CDR2 sequences are SGHDT and YYEEEE. V gave up 2 bases and J gave up 7 bases, with 7 bases separating them. The CDR3 region is CASSFGNNSPLHF. The CDR3 DNA is TGTGCCAGCAGCTTTGGTAACAATTCACCCCTCCACTTT.

This chain links TRBV12-5 with TRBJ1-2; D is unclear. V was cut by 5 bases and J by 6 bases, with 4 bases left in between. The CDR3 sequence is 10 residues long. The germline V gene encodes CDR1 LGHNT and CDR2 FRNRAP. In DNA, the CDR3 is TGTGCTAGTGGTCCGGATGGCTACACCTTC. It specifies CASGPDGYTF.

This chain connects TRBV29-1 to TRBJ2-1; TRBD2 matches at 7 bases. This CDR3 is built from 15 residues. Germline CDR1 is SQVTM and CDR2 is ANQGSEA. J gave up 5 bases and V 0 bases, and 7 bases lay outside the gene matches. The CDR3 region has the DNA TGCAGCGTTGAAGATAGGGCTAGCGGAGACAATGAGCAGTTCTTC. Its translation: CSVEDRASGDNEQFF.

The V gene is TRBV7-3, the J gene TRBJ1-6; unclear D gene. Between the trimmed V and J ends, which lost 1 base and 5 bases, there was a span of 9 bases. The CDR3 has 15 amino acids. Germline CDR1 and CDR2: SGHTA and FQGTGA. The CDR3 region is CASSLNSPHNSPLHF. CDR3 nucleotide sequence: TGTGCCAGCAGCTTAAACAGCCCCCATAATTCACCCCTCCACTTT.

V usage is TRBV7-8 and J usage is TRBJ2-7; 9 nucleotides agree with TRBD1. The CDR3 runs 16 residues. V was pared by 5 bases and J by 2 bases, with 10 bases of the junction left unmatched. The germline CDR1 and CDR2 sequences are SGHVS and FQNEAQ. The CDR3 DNA reads as TGTGCCAGCAGCCAACTTCCGGGACAGGGAACCTACGAGCAGTACTTC. Its translation is CASSQLPGQGTYEQYF.

This clone is labeled as large. The chain couples TRBV6-1 to TRBJ1-5; TRBD1 aligns across 11 bases. The ends lost 4 bases at V and 7 bases at J; junction bases unmatched: 9. The length of the CDR3 is 16 residues. Germline V CDR1 and CDR2: MNHNS, SASEGT. The chain's CDR3 is CASSGVTGTGGQPQHF. The DNA for the CDR3 is TGTGCCAGCAGTGGGGTAACCGGGACAGGGGGACAGCCCCAGCATTTT.

This clone has only a few counts. The gene calls are TRBV7-8 and TRBJ2-1; maybe TRBD2 (6 bases). V shed 5 bases and J shed 7 bases, with 18 bases lying between them. The CDR3 has 15 amino acids. Germline lookup yields CDR1 SGHVS and CDR2 FQNEAQ. DNA for the CDR3: TGTGCCAGCAGCCTTCTTGCGGGGACTGGGAATGAGCAGTTCTTC. Amino acid sequence: CASSLLAGTGNEQFF. Based on the CDR3 plus reference TRBV7-8 and TRBJ2-1, the full variable domain is GAGVSQSPRYKVAKRGQDVALRCDPISGHVSLFWYQQALGQGPEFLTYFQNEAQLDKSGLPSDRFFAERPEGSVSTLKIQRTQQEDSAVYLCASSLLAGTGNEQFFGPGTRLTVL.

This chain uses TRBV27 with TRBJ2-7; D is uncertain. The CDR3 length is 14 residues. V was clipped by 4 bases and J by 0 bases, with 10 bases between them. CDR1 and CDR2 (germline): MNHEY, SMNVEV (reference sequence). CDR3 coding DNA: TGTGCCAGCAGTTATGGCCTAGACTCCTACGAGCAGTACTTC. This codes for CASSYGLDSYEQYF.

This chain links TRBV9 with TRBJ1-2; D unresolved. Trimming removed 4 bases at V and 8 bases at J, with 9 bases between. Germline CDR1 and CDR2: SGDLS and YYNGEE. This CDR3 is 11 amino acids long. As DNA, the CDR3 is TGTGCCAGCAGCTCCATTGGGGGCTACACCTTC. Amino acid sequence: CASSSIGGYTF.

This clone has a handful of counts. This chain joins TRBV10-3 and TRBJ1-1, with 8 bases fitting TRBD1. Germline V gene sequence: CDR1 ENHRY, CDR2 SYGVKD. The CDR3 is 13 amino acids. V was pared by 6 bases and J by 0 bases, with 0 bases of the junction left unmatched. CDR3 loop: CAIRQGVNTEAFF. For the CDR3, the DNA is TGTGCCATCAGACAGGGGGTGAACACTGAAGCTTTCTTT.

This clone was observed a few times. The chain is built from TRBV30 and TRBJ1-1; TRBD1 might be the D (6 bases). Trimming stripped 1 base from V and 5 bases from J, with 8 bases between. CDR1 is GTSNPN, CDR2 SVGIG, per germline (reference sequence). The CDR3 is 12 residues long. This CDR3 is CAWSDRVTEAFF. CDR3 in DNA: TGTGCCTGGAGTGACAGGGTAACTGAAGCTTTCTTT.

This chain's CDR3 is CASSLKQDNTDTQYF. The CDR3 DNA is TGCGCCAGCAGCTTAAAACAGGATAACACAGATACGCAGTATTTT. The chain joins TRBV5-1 to TRBJ2-3, with D tentatively TRBD1 (5 bases). Trimming removed 2 bases from V and 2 bases from J, with 12 bases in between. The CDR3 has 15 residues. Looked up from germline, CDR1 is SGHRS and CDR2 is YFSETQ.

By its share, this clone is medium-sized. This specimen includes other DNA sequences encoding the same CDR3. The chain links TRBV11-2 to TRBJ2-7, with TRBD2 as a possible D gene (5 bases). Germline lookup yields CDR1 SGHAT and CDR2 FQNNGV. Trimming cost V 0 bases and J 0 bases, with 6 bases left between them. The CDR3 has 14 residues. In nucleotides, the CDR3 is TGTGCCAGCAGCTTAGAGGGAGACTCCTACGAGCAGTACTTC. Its translation: CASSLEGDSYEQYF.

The CDR3 is CASSVDRWANVLTF. CDR3 in DNA: TGTGCCAGCAGCGTGGACAGGTGGGCCAACGTCCTGACTTTC. The genes are TRBV5-4 and TRBJ2-6, with 7 bases fitting TRBD1. J lost 5 bases, V lost 4 bases, and 3 bases had no gene match. Germline CDR1 and CDR2: SGHNT and YYREEE (reference sequence). The CDR3 contains 14 residues.